One and the same sample provided the 13 T cell receptor beta chains below, sequenced in a study of CD8+CD57+ T cells in acquired aplastic anemia. Profiling of TCR beta VDJ combinations and CDR3 sequences used genomic DNA as template. TCRdb re-called the reads with MiXCR, one entry per CDR3 protein. The sample shows approximately 170,000 distinct CDR3 sequences, roughly half of them seen only once. The specimen sequenced was sorted CD4+, CD8+, or CD8+CD57+ T cells (not recorded which) from PBMCs. These receptor sequences come from a human donor in good health, serving as a control.

The chain couples TRBV7-2 to TRBJ1-1; 9 nucleotides agree with TRBD1. CDR1 is SGHTA and CDR2 is FQGNSA in the germline V gene. Unmatched junction bases numbered 3, after V lost 7 bases and J lost 3 bases. The CDR3 runs 13 residues. The CDR3 DNA reads as TGTGCCAGCAAAACAGGGGGCCACACTGAAGCTTTCTTT. Its translation is CASKTGGHTEAFF.

This clonotype was seen once. This clone may be a read error of a much larger clone one base away. The chain is built from TRBV10-3 and TRBJ2-3; no clear D gene. Trimming stripped 5 bases from V and 5 bases from J, with 17 bases between. Germline values: CDR1 ENHRY, CDR2 SYGVKD. The CDR3 contains 15 residues. CDR3 residues: CAISSLTQTGDTQYF. CDR3 DNA sequence: TGTGCCATCAGTTCCCTAACCCAAACTGGAGATACGCAGTATTTT.

The rearrangement uses TRBV7-8 and TRBJ1-4, with TRBD1 matching over 11 bases. This CDR3 comprises 15 residues. The germline V gene encodes CDR1 SGHVS and CDR2 FQNEAQ. V shed 5 bases, J shed 7 bases, and the junction held 6 bases outside the gene matches. The CDR3 loop is CASSSWDRGSEKLFF. The CDR3 region has the DNA TGTGCCAGCAGCAGCTGGGACAGGGGGAGTGAAAAACTGTTTTTT.

This chain connects TRBV11-2 to TRBJ2-3; the match to TRBD1 covers 9 bases. Trimming took 3 bases from V and 7 from J; bases not matched to a gene: 11. Germline V gene lookup returns CDR1 SGHAT and CDR2 FQNNGV. CDR3 length equals 16 residues. CDR3 coding DNA: TGTGCCAGCAGCTTGAAGGGACAGGGTTCTCTTCATACGCAGTATTTT. The encoded protein is CASSLKGQGSLHTQYF.

In its sample, this clonotype was seen many times. CDR3 residues: CASSSLQGGLYGYTF. The DNA of the CDR3 is TGCGCCAGCAGCTCCTTACAGGGAGGGCTCTATGGCTACACCTTC. J is TRBJ1-2 and V is TRBV5-1; maybe TRBD1 (6 bases). The V gene lost 3 bases and the J gene lost 4 bases, with 16 bases spanning the gap. This CDR3 region has 15 residues. CDR1 and CDR2 from the germline V gene are SGHRS and YFSETQ.

The rearrangement links TRBV10-3 to TRBJ1-3; D not certain. This CDR3 has 12 amino acids. CDR1 is ENHRY, CDR2 SYGVKD, per germline. V was trimmed by 10 bases and J by 2 bases, leaving 9 bases between them. CDR3 protein: CATADPGNTIYF. CDR3 sequence (DNA): TGTGCCACCGCCGACCCTGGAAACACCATATATTTT.

This chain uses TRBV6-5 with TRBJ1-4, with 8 bases that match TRBD1. J gave up 2 bases and V 4 bases, and 9 bases lay outside the gene matches. CDR1 and CDR2 (germline): MNHEY, SVGAGI. This CDR3 has 17 residues. The CDR3 reads CASSFDSGGSTNEKLFF. The CDR3 DNA reads as TGTGCCAGCAGTTTTGATTCAGGGGGCTCTACTAATGAAAAACTGTTTTTT.

With respect to this clonotype: A single base separates this from a much larger clone, so it may be a read error. The genes are TRBV7-2 and TRBJ1-2; a possible D gene is TRBD1 (6 bases). Germline assignment: CDR1 SGHTA and CDR2 FQGNSA. The CDR3 spans 16 residues. V was pared by 4 bases and J by 1 base, with 16 bases between. CDR3 sequence (DNA): TGTGCCAGCAGCTATCTCGGCAGGGGAGATAACTATGGCTACACCTTC. Amino acid sequence: CASSYLGRGDNYGYTF.

This rearrangement joins TRBV7-9 to TRBJ1-1; a weak D match, TRBD1 (6 bases). V gave up 6 bases and J gave up 6 bases, with 20 bases separating them. CDR1 is SEHNR and CDR2 is FQNEAQ in the germline V gene (reference sequence). The CDR3 loop spans 15 amino acids. Here the CDR3 DNA reads TGTGCCAGCAGGAGATCAGGGGTTAGGTCGGCTGAAGCTTTCTTT. Residues: CASRRSGVRSAEAFF.

V and J are TRBV19 and TRBJ2-3; 9 nucleotides match TRBD1. Germline V gene lookup returns CDR1 LNHDA and CDR2 SQIVND (reference sequence). The CDR3 is 14 residues long. The V gene end was trimmed by 5 bases and the J gene end by 2 bases; junction bases not matched to a gene: 2. The CDR3 is CASSGTGHTDTQYF. The CDR3 nucleotides are TGTGCCAGTAGTGGGACAGGGCACACAGATACGCAGTATTTT. Filled out from reference TRBV19 and TRBJ2-3, the complete variable domain reads DGGITQSPKYLFRKEGQNVTLSCEQNLNHDAMYWYRQDPGQGLRLIYYSQIVNDFQKGDIAEGYSVSREKKESFPLTVTSAQKNPTAFYLCASSGTGHTDTQYFGPGTRLTVL.

This clonotype was found a few times. V and J are TRBV9 and TRBJ2-3; possibly TRBD1 for D (7 bases). This CDR3 is built from 17 residues. Germline-derived CDR1 and CDR2 are SGDLS and YYNGEE. The V end was cut by 0 bases, the J end by 4 bases, with 18 bases between. CDR3 in amino acids: CASSVAQQGRISDTQYF. The CDR3 region has the DNA TGTGCCAGCAGCGTAGCTCAACAGGGGAGGATTTCAGATACGCAGTATTTT.

The V call is TRBV24-1, the J call TRBJ1-2, with TRBD1 identical over 8 bases. The CDR3 spans 12 residues. Germline V gene data show CDR1 as KGHDR and CDR2 as SFDVKD. V trimming: 4 bases; J trimming: 8 bases; junction bases outside the gene matches: 2. The CDR3 spells CATSERQGGYTF. CDR3 coding DNA: TGTGCCACCAGTGAACGACAGGGGGGCTACACCTTC.

The CDR3 sequence: CATSDPGTGSGNTF. In DNA, the CDR3 is TGTGCCACCAGTGATCCCGGGACAGGGAGTGGAAACACCTTC. This chain joins TRBV24-1 and TRBJ1-2, with TRBD1 matching 9 bases. Germline V gene data show CDR1 as KGHDR and CDR2 as SFDVKD. With 3 bases clipped from V and 12 bases from J, the junction kept 10 bases outside the gene matches. The CDR3 runs 14 residues.